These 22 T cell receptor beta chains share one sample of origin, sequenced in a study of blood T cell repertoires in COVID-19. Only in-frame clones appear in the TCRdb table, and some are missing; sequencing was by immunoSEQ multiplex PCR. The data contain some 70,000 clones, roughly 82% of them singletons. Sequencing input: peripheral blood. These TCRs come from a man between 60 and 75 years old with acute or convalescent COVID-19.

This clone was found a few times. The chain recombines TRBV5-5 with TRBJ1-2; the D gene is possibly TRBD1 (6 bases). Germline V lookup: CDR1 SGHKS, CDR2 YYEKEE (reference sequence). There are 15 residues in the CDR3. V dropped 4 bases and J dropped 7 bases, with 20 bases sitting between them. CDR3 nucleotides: TGTGCCAGCAGCCCACGGGGGGGCGACTCTCGTGGCTACACCTTC. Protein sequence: CASSPRGGDSRGYTF.

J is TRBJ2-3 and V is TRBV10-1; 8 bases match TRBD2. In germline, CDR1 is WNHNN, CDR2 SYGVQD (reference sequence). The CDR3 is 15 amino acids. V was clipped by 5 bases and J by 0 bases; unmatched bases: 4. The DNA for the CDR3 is TGCGCCAGCAGTTTAAGCGGGGGCAGCACAGATACGCAGTATTTT. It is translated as CASSLSGGSTDTQYF.

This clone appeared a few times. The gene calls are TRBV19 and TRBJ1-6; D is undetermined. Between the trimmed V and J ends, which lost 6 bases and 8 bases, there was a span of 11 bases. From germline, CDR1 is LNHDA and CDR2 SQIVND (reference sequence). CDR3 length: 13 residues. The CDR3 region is CASSIRQDSPLHF. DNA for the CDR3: TGTGCCAGTAGCATTCGCCAGGATTCACCCCTCCACTTT.

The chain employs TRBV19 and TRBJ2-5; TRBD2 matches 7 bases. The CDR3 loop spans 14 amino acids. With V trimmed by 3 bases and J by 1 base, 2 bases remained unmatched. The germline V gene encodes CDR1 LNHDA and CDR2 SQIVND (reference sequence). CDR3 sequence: CASSIGTTQETQYF. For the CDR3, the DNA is TGTGCCAGTAGTATCGGGACTACCCAAGAGACCCAGTACTTC.

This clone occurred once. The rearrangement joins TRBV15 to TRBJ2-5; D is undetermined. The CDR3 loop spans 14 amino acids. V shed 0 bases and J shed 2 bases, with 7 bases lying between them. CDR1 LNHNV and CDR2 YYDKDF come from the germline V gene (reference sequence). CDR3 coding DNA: TGTGCCACCAGCAGAGATCGCAGTCAAGAGACCCAGTACTTC. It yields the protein CATSRDRSQETQYF.

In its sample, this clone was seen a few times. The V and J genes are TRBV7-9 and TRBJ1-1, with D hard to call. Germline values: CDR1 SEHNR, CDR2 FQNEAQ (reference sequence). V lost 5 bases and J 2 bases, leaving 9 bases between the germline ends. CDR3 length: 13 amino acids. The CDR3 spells CASSQRGNTEAFF. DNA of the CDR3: TGTGCCAGCAGCCAACGGGGTAACACTGAAGCTTTCTTT.

DNA for the CDR3: TGTGCCAGCAGCTTAGGGCAGGGCCTAAACACCGGGGAGCTGTTTTTT. The encoded protein is CASSLGQGLNTGELFF. The rearrangement uses TRBV11-2 and TRBJ2-2, with D possibly TRBD1 on 5 matching bases. Trimming cost V 1 base and J 2 bases, with 11 bases left between them. This CDR3 has 16 amino acids. CDR1 and CDR2 (germline): SGHAT, FQNNGV.

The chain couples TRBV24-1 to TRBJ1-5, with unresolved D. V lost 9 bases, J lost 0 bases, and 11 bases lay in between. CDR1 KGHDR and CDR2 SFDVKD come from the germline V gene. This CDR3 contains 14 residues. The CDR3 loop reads CATVAHDSNQPQHF. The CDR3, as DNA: TGTGCCACCGTCGCACACGATAGCAATCAGCCCCAGCATTTT.

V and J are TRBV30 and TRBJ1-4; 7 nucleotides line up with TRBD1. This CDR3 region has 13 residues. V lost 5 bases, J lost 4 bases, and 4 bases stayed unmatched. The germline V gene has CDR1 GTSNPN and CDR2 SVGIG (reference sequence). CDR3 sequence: CAWEGQYNEKLFF. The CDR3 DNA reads TGTGCCTGGGAGGGACAGTATAATGAAAAACTGTTTTTT.

DNA for the CDR3: TGTGCCAGCAGCTTAGCCGGGGATGGCACAGATACGCAGTATTTT. This gives the protein CASSLAGDGTDTQYF. The chain recombines TRBV7-2 with TRBJ2-3, with a weak D call TRBD2 (5 bases). CDR1 is SGHTA and CDR2 is FQGNSA in the germline V gene. V shed 0 bases and J shed 1 base, with 8 bases lying between them. The CDR3 sequence is 15 residues long.

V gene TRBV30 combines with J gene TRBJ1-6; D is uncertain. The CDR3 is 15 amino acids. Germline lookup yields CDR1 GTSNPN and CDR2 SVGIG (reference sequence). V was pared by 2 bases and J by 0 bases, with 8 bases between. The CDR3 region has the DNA TGTGCCTGGAGTTACCCGAGCTCCTATAATTCACCCCTCCACTTT. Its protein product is CAWSYPSSYNSPLHF.

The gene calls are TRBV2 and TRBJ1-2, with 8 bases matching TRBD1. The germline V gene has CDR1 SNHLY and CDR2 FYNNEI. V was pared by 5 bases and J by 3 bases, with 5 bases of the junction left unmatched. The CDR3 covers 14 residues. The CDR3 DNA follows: TGTGCCAGCAGTTTCGACAGGGGCGACTATGGCTACACCTTC. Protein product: CASSFDRGDYGYTF.

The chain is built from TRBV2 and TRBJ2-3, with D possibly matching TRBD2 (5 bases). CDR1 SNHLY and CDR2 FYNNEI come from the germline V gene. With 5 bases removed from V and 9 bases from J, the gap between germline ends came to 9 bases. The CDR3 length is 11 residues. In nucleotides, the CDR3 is TGTGCCAGCAGTCCTACGGGAACGCAGTATTTT. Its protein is CASSPTGTQYF.

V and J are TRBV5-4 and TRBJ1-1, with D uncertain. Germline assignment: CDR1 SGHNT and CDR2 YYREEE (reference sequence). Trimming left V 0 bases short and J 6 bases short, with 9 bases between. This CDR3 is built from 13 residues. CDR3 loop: CASSLAPNAEAFF. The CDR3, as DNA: TGTGCCAGCAGCTTGGCCCCTAACGCTGAAGCTTTCTTT.

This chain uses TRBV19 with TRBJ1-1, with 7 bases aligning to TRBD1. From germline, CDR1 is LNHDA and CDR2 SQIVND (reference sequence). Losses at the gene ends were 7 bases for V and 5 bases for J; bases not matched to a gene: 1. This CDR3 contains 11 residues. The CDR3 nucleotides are TGTGCCAGTAAGGACAGGACTGAAGCTTTCTTT. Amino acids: CASKDRTEAFF.

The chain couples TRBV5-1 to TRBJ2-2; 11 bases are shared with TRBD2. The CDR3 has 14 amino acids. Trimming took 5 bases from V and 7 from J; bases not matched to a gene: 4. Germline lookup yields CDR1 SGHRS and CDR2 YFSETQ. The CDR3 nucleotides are TGCGCCAGCAGGACTAGCGGGGCCCTCGGGGAGCTGTTTTTT. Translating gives CASRTSGALGELFF.

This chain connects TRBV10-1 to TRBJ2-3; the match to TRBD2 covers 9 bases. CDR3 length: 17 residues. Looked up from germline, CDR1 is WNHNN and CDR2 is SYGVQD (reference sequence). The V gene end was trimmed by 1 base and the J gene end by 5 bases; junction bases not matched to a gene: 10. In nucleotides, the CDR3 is TGCGCCAGCAGTGAGTTCCTAGCGGGGAGTGGCAGAGATACGCAGTATTTT. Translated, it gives CASSEFLAGSGRDTQYF.

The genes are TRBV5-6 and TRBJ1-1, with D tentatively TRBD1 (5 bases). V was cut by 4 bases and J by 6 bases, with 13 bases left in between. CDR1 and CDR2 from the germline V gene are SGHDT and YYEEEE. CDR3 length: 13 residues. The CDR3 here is CASSLPQGSEAFF. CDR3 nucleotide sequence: TGTGCCAGCAGCCTCCCTCAGGGATCTGAAGCTTTCTTT.

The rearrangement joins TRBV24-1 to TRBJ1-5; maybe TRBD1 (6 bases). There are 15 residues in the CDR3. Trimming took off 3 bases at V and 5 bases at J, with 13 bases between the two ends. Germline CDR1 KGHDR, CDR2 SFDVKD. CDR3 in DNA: TGTGCCACCAGTGATGCGACAGGCGGCGATCAGCCCCAGCATTTT. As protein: CATSDATGGDQPQHF.

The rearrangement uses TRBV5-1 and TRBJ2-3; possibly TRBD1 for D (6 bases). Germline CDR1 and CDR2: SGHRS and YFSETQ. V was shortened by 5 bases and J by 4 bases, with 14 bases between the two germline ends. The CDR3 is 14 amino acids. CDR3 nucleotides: TGCGCCAGCAGAGATCTACAGGGCGCAGATACGCAGTATTTT. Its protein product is CASRDLQGADTQYF.

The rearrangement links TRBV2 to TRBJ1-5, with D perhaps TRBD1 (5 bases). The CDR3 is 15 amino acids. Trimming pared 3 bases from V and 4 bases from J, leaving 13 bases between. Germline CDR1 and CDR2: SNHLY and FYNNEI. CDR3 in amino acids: CASSEGLLENQPQHF. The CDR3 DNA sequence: TGTGCCAGCAGTGAGGGACTTCTAGAGAATCAGCCCCAGCATTTT.

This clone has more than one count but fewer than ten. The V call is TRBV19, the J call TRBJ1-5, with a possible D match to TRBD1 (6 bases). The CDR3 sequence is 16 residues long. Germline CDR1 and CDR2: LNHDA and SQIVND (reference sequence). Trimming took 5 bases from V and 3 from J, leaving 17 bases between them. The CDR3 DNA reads TGTGCCAGTAGTCCTCGGCCGACAGGATTCAATCAGCCCCAGCATTTT. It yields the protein CASSPRPTGFNQPQHF.